The 8 T cell receptor beta chains reported below all come from one sample, sequenced in a study of blood T cell repertoires in COVID-19. TCRdb keeps only in-frame clones here, not all; method: immunoSEQ multiplex PCR. Of about 150,000 clones in the sample, just under 85% were seen once. Sequenced: PBMCs or T cells enriched from blood (not recorded which). These receptors came from a man in his forties or fifties who had recovered from COVID-19.

The V and J genes are TRBV7-3 and TRBJ2-7, with a possible D match to TRBD2 (7 bases). Germline CDR1 is SGHTA and CDR2 is FQGTGA. CDR3 length: 15 amino acids. V gave up 2 bases and J gave up 4 bases, with 15 bases separating them. CDR3 loop: CASSLFSGGQYEQYF. In DNA form, the CDR3 reads TGTGCCAGCAGCTTATTCTCGGGGGGACAATACGAGCAGTACTTC.

The rearrangement uses TRBV6-2 or TRBV6-3 and TRBJ2-3; 8 nucleotides line up with TRBD2. The CDR3 has 16 residues. Germline V lookup: CDR1 MNHEY, CDR2 SVGEGT. V lost 0 bases to trimming and J lost 4 bases; unmatched junction nucleotides: 6. CDR3 amino acids: CASSYSAGGVSDTQYF. CDR3 sequence (DNA): TGTGCCAGCAGTTACTCTGCGGGGGGCGTGTCAGATACGCAGTATTTT.

This chain links TRBV7-9 with TRBJ2-3; TRBD2 matches at 14 bases. Germline CDR1 reads SEHNR; CDR2 reads FQNEAQ (reference sequence). J lost 1 base, V lost 4 bases, and 1 base had no gene match. The CDR3 loop spans 16 amino acids. CDR3 nucleotides: TGTGCCAGCAGCTCGGGACTAGCGGGGGGCACAGATACGCAGTATTTT. It yields the protein CASSSGLAGGTDTQYF. Based on the CDR3 plus reference TRBV7-9 and TRBJ2-3, the full variable domain is DTGVSQNPRHKITKRGQNVTFRCDPISEHNRLYWYRQTLGQGPEFLTYFQNEAQLEKSRLLSDRFSAERPKGSFSTLEIQRTEQGDSAMYLCASSSGLAGGTDTQYFGPGTRLTVL.

The rearrangement links TRBV27 to TRBJ2-1; the match to TRBD2 covers 14 bases. The germline CDR1 and CDR2 sequences are MNHEY and SMNVEV (reference sequence). V dropped 6 bases and J dropped 4; count of bases not matched to a gene: 5. The CDR3 loop spans 16 amino acids. The DNA for the CDR3 is TGTGCCAGCAGCCGAGGACTAGCGGGGGGATACAATGAGCAGTTCTTC. Residues: CASSRGLAGGYNEQFF.

The chain is built from TRBV18 and TRBJ2-3, with 10 nucleotides matching TRBD1. This CDR3 region has 20 residues. With V trimmed by 6 bases and J by 7 bases, 25 bases remained unmatched. Germline CDR1 and CDR2: KGHSH and LQKENI. CDR3 DNA: TGTGCCAGCTCGCCCCCTTCAGGACAGGGGGGGTTGGCTGCCGCAAATACGCAGTATTTT. It is translated as CASSPPSGQGGLAAANTQYF. The variable domain in full, completed from reference TRBV18 and TRBJ2-3, reads NAGVMQNPRHLVRRRGQEARLRCSPMKGHSHVYWYRQLPEEGLKFMVYLQKENIIDESGMPKERFSAEFPKEGPSILRIQQVVRGDSAAYFCASSPPSGQGGLAAANTQYFGPGTRLTVL.

The J gene is TRBJ1-5, the V gene TRBV13; D is undetermined. Trimming took 0 bases from V and 7 from J, leaving 19 bases between them. CDR1 and CDR2 (germline): PRHDT, FYEKMQ (reference sequence). CDR3 length: 17 amino acids. The CDR3 sequence is CASSLGVVEGSDQPQHF. Written as DNA, the CDR3 is TGTGCCAGCAGCTTAGGGGTGGTCGAGGGTTCAGACCAGCCCCAGCATTTT.

The rearrangement joins TRBV10-3 to TRBJ1-2; D possibly corresponds to TRBD1 (6 bases). V was cut by 2 bases and J by 8 bases, with 12 bases left in between. Germline CDR1 and CDR2: ENHRY and SYGVKD. The CDR3 runs 13 residues. CDR3 loop: CAISEGGAQGYTF. The CDR3 bases are TGTGCCATCAGTGAGGGGGGGGCGCAGGGCTACACCTTC.

This clone was recorded only once. V is TRBV19 and J is TRBJ1-2, with D tentatively TRBD1 (6 bases). Germline CDR1 is LNHDA and CDR2 is SQIVND (reference sequence). The CDR3 has 16 residues. Deletions cut 5 bases from V and 0 bases from J, with 16 bases between. In nucleotides, the CDR3 is TGTGCCAGTAGTCCCTCCACAGGGTTTACTAACTATGGCTACACCTTC. Residues: CASSPSTGFTNYGYTF.